This T cell receptor beta chain was observed in a study of shared clonotypes between healthy human individuals. Study-level information: Three CD4 naive, three CD4 memory, two CD8 naive and one CD8 memory plate were used per donor.

A note on this clone: As yet, its antigen is unknown.

Replicate PCRs run on sorted subsets employed roughly 180 ng DNA, 30,000 to 35,000 T cell genomes. Clones were sequenced by immunoSEQ multiplex PCR, and TCRdb holds only the in-frame ones, with some missing. Among millions of clones listed, more than 80% were seen once. Findings of the study overall: The study's rarefaction showed incomplete sorted-subset sequencing despite large depth.

Sequencing input: naive CD4+ T cells sorted from blood. As for subset: CD45RA+ positively selected. The sequence was collected from a young man in good health.

The CDR3 protein is CASSLLGEGSSYEQYF. CDR3 DNA sequence: TGCGCCAGCAGCTTGTTAGGGGAGGGAAGCTCCTACGAGCAGTACTTC. V and J are TRBV5-1 and TRBJ2-7, with 7 bases aligning to TRBD2. Germline trimming cut 1 base from V and 0 bases from J; bases unmatched to any gene: 7. The CDR3 sequence is 16 residues long. Per the germline V gene, CDR1 is SGHRS and CDR2 is YFSETQ.